These T cell receptor beta chains were read from a single sample in a study of blood T cell repertoires in COVID-19. Sequencing used immunoSEQ multiplex PCR; TCRdb keeps in-frame clones, though not all of them. Of 150,000 to 200,000 clones listed, around nine tenths are singletons. Sequenced material: peripheral blood. The origin of the receptors is a woman in her 70s with COVID-19, enrolled during active disease. CDR3s include the opening cysteine and the closing phenylalanine or tryptophan. D genes are given only for firm matches. For some rows the clone size is stated as once, few or many, or as a class when expanded; others skip it.

v_gene	d_gene	abundance	j_gene	CDR3nt	CDR3aa
TRBV5-1	TRBD2	-	TRBJ2-2	TGCGCCAGCAGCTTTTTGACTAGCGGGGGGAACACCGGGGAGCTGTTTTTT	CASSFLTSGGNTGELFF
TRBV5-5	TRBD1	once	TRBJ2-1	TGTGCCAGCAGTTCCGGGACAGGGTTTAGTAATGAGCAGTTCTTC	CASSSGTGFSNEQFF
TRBV7-2	-	few	TRBJ2-7	TGTGCCAGCAGCTTTCTCCCTAGCGTAGTCTACGAGCAGTACTTC	CASSFLPSVVYEQYF
TRBV18	-	few	TRBJ1-1	TGTGCCAGCTCACCAGAAAGGACAGCGATTGACACTGAAGCTTTCTTT	CASSPERTAIDTEAFF
TRBV12-5	TRBD1	-	TRBJ2-3	TGTGCTAGTGGTTTGGTACGGGGACAGAGATTTGATACGCAGTATTTT	CASGLVRGQRFDTQYF
TRBV24-1	TRBD1	-	TRBJ1-5	TGTGCCACCAGTGATACTAGGGCAGGGGGTTATCAGCCCCAGCATTTT	CATSDTRAGGYQPQHF
TRBV28	-	-	TRBJ1-3	TGTGCCAGCAGTTTAAACAGAATCTCTGGAAACACCATATATTTT	CASSLNRISGNTIYF
TRBV5-1	-	-	TRBJ2-2	TGCGCCAGCGAATTTGGGGGACTCGCGAACACCGGGGAGCTGTTTTTT	CASEFGGLANTGELFF
TRBV7-3	-	-	TRBJ2-3	TGTGCCAGCAGCTCACAGGTCCCAGATACGCAGTATTTT	CASSSQVPDTQYF
TRBV7-9	-	-	TRBJ1-1	TGTGCCAGCAGTTTAAGAAGCCTCCGGGACACTAAGAGGACCACTGAAGCTTTCTTT	CASSLRSLRDTKRTTEAFF
TRBV2	-	-	TRBJ1-1	TGTGCCAGCAGTGAGTGGAGCACAGGGAACACTGAAGCTTTCTTT	CASSEWSTGNTEAFF
TRBV10-3	-	-	TRBJ2-6	TGTGCCATCGGCCAGGGGACTGGGGCCAACGTCCTGACTTTC	CAIGQGTGANVLTF
TRBV6-5	TRBD2	-	TRBJ2-7	TGTGCCAGCAACCTCGCTAGCGGGGGGGCGAACGAGCAGTACTTC	CASNLASGGANEQYF
TRBV27	-	once	TRBJ1-6	TGTGCCAGCAGTAGAGACAATTCCGGATCACCCCTCCACTTT	CASSRDNSGSPLHF
TRBV7-2	TRBD1	-	TRBJ2-1	TGTGCCAGCAGCTTGCGCGGACAGGGCGGCAATGAGCAGTTCTTC	CASSLRGQGGNEQFF
TRBV18	-	once	TRBJ1-6	TGTGCCAGCTCACCCGGGACAAACTATAATTCACCCCTCCACTTT	CASSPGTNYNSPLHF
TRBV5-1	TRBD2	-	TRBJ2-7	TGCGCCAGCAGCTTGGCGCCGCTTAGCGGGGGGCCACGGGAGCAGTACTTC	CASSLAPLSGGPREQYF
TRBV19	-	-	TRBJ2-5	TGTGCCAGTAGCGGAGGTACCGGGGCCCAGTACTTC	CASSGGTGAQYF
TRBV5-6	TRBD1	-	TRBJ1-1	TGTGCCAGCAGCCGGGACAGGAGGACGGCTTTCTTT	CASSRDRRTAFF
TRBV6-1	-	-	TRBJ1-5	TGTGCCAGCAGTGAAGGGGGGGGCAATCAGCCCCAGCATTTT	CASSEGGGNQPQHF
TRBV5-6	-	-	TRBJ1-5	TGTGCCAGCAGCCCCCGGGGCAGGGGACGCCAGCCCCAGCATTTT	CASSPRGRGRQPQHF
TRBV6-6	-	-	TRBJ2-7	TGTGCCAGCAAGGGGATAGGAAACGAGCGGTACTTC	CASKGIGNERYF
TRBV19	-	-	TRBJ1-1	TGTGCCAGTAGTCCTCGGGTAGGGAGGGGCACTGAAGCTTTCTTT	CASSPRVGRGTEAFF
TRBV14	-	-	TRBJ1-4	TGTGCCAGCAGCCCTCGTTCAGGGACTAATGAAAAACTGTTTTTT	CASSPRSGTNEKLFF
TRBV11-3	-	-	TRBJ1-6	TGTGCCAGCAGCTTTTCAGCGGACGGTTCACCCCTCCACTTT	CASSFSADGSPLHF
TRBV6-1	TRBD2	once	TRBJ2-5	TGTGCCAGCAGCGAACCAGAGGGGCAGCCAGCGGGGTTCCAAGAGACCCAGTACTTC	CASSEPEGQPAGFQETQYF
TRBV19	-	-	TRBJ2-3	TGTGCCAGTAGTAATCAGGGAAGGACGCAGTATTTT	CASSNQGRTQYF
TRBV2	-	-	TRBJ2-7	TGTGCCAGCAGAAATCAGGGTGCCTACGAGCAGTACTTC	CASRNQGAYEQYF
TRBV20-1	-	few	TRBJ2-1	TGCAGTGCTAGAGTGGTAGCAGAGCAGTTCTTC	CSARVVAEQFF
TRBV3-1/TRBV3-2	TRBD1	-	TRBJ1-2	TGTGCCAGCAGCCAACAGGGGGAAGACTATGGCTACACCTTC	CASSQQGEDYGYTF
TRBV6-5	TRBD1	-	TRBJ1-1	TGTGCCAGCAGGCCCCGGGACAGGGGGACTGAAGCTTTCTTT	CASRPRDRGTEAFF
TRBV5-1	-	-	TRBJ2-3	TGCGCCAGCAGCTGGAGCGGAGGAAGCACAGATACGCAGTATTTT	CASSWSGGSTDTQYF
TRBV5-6	-	-	TRBJ2-3	TGTGCCAGCAGCACTACAGATACGCAGTATTTT	CASSTTDTQYF
TRBV5-1	TRBD1	once	TRBJ2-1	TGCGCCAGCAGCACCCGGACAGGGGGCAACAATGAGCAGTTCTTC	CASSTRTGGNNEQFF
TRBV6-6	-	few	TRBJ2-4	TGTGCCAGCAGTTACGAGGGAGAGGCCAAAAACATTCAGTACTTC	CASSYEGEAKNIQYF
TRBV7-3	-	-	TRBJ1-5	TGTGCCAGCAGCTTCCGACACGATTATAGCAATCAGCCCCAGCATTTT	CASSFRHDYSNQPQHF
TRBV10-3	-	few	TRBJ1-3	TGTGCCATCGGCGAGGGCGCTGGAAACACCATATATTTT	CAIGEGAGNTIYF
TRBV18	TRBD1	-	TRBJ1-1	TGTGCCAGCTCAACAGGGGGTCGGAACACTGAAGCTTTCTTT	CASSTGGRNTEAFF
TRBV7-9	-	-	TRBJ1-4	TGTGCCAGCAGCCCCGACAGGCAGGCTAATGAAAAACTGTTTTTT	CASSPDRQANEKLFF
TRBV6-1	-	once	TRBJ1-4	TGTGCCAGCAGCCGCCCGGGATCGTCAAATGAAAAACTGTTTTTT	CASSRPGSSNEKLFF
TRBV2	TRBD1	-	TRBJ1-2	TGTGCCAGCGGGACAGGGAGAGGCTATGGCTACACCTTC	CASGTGRGYGYTF
TRBV11-2	-	few	TRBJ1-3	TGTGCCAGCAGCTTAGATCAGGCAGGGGCCTCTGGAAACACCATATATTTT	CASSLDQAGASGNTIYF
TRBV28	TRBD1	-	TRBJ2-2	TGTGCCAGCAGTTTATTATGGCGCAGGGGGCACGACACCGGGGAGCTGTTTTTT	CASSLLWRRGHDTGELFF
TRBV19	-	-	TRBJ1-4	TGTGCCAGTAGCGGACAGTACTGGAAAAAACTGTTTTTT	CASSGQYWKKLFF
TRBV19	TRBD1	-	TRBJ1-1	TGTGCCAGTAGTACACGGACAGGGAGAGAGACTGAAGCTTTCTTT	CASSTRTGRETEAFF
TRBV2	TRBD1	-	TRBJ2-1	TGTGCCAGCAAGAGACAGGGGGCCTACAATGAGCAGTTCTTC	CASKRQGAYNEQFF
TRBV28	-	-	TRBJ1-1	TGTGCCAGCAGTTCGTTCAGGGAGGGAGACACTGAAGCTTTCTTT	CASSSFREGDTEAFF
TRBV3-1/TRBV3-2	-	-	TRBJ2-7	TGTGCCAGCAGCCAAGATCAAGTTAGGCAGTACTTC	CASSQDQVRQYF
TRBV7-9	TRBD1	-	TRBJ1-1	TGTGCCAGCAGCTGGGACAGAACGGCTTCGGACACTGAAGCTTTCTTT	CASSWDRTASDTEAFF
TRBV7-3	TRBD1	-	TRBJ2-5	TGTGCCAGCAGCCCCCGCGGTGGGACAGGGACCCAGTACTTC	CASSPRGGTGTQYF
TRBV30	TRBD2	once	TRBJ2-1	TGTGCCTCCCCGCGAAGCGGGACCTACAATGAGCAGTTCTTC	CASPRSGTYNEQFF
TRBV3-1/TRBV3-2	-	-	TRBJ1-4	TGTGCCAGCAGCCAAGTTCTGTCAGCAACTAATGAAAAACTGTTTTTT	CASSQVLSATNEKLFF
TRBV18	-	-	TRBJ1-4	TGTGCCAGCTCATCATCCCCAACTAATGAAAAACTGTTTTTT	CASSSSPTNEKLFF
TRBV11-1	-	once	TRBJ2-2	TGTGCCAGCAGCTTACAGGCTAACACCGGGGAGCTGTTTTTT	CASSLQANTGELFF
TRBV5-1	TRBD1	-	TRBJ1-4	TGCGCCAGCAGCTTGGAAGGGGGCGAAAATGAAAAACTGTTTTTT	CASSLEGGENEKLFF
TRBV5-1	-	once	TRBJ1-1	TGCGCCAGCAGGGCGGGGGCAGGGGACACTGAAGCTTTCTTT	CASRAGAGDTEAFF
TRBV5-5	TRBD1	-	TRBJ1-4	TGTGCCAGCAGCAGTCGACAGGGTGGTGAAAAACTGTTTTTT	CASSSRQGGEKLFF
TRBV9	TRBD2	-	TRBJ2-3	TGTGCCAGCAGCGTCGGGACTAGCGAATTCACAGATACGCAGTATTTT	CASSVGTSEFTDTQYF
TRBV19	TRBD1	-	TRBJ1-5	TGTGCCAGTAGTACCGACAGGGTACAGCCCCAGCATTTT	CASSTDRVQPQHF
TRBV4-1	-	-	TRBJ1-6	TGCGCCAGCAGCCCGGAGGGAGTAAGGAATTCACCCCTCCACTTT	CASSPEGVRNSPLHF